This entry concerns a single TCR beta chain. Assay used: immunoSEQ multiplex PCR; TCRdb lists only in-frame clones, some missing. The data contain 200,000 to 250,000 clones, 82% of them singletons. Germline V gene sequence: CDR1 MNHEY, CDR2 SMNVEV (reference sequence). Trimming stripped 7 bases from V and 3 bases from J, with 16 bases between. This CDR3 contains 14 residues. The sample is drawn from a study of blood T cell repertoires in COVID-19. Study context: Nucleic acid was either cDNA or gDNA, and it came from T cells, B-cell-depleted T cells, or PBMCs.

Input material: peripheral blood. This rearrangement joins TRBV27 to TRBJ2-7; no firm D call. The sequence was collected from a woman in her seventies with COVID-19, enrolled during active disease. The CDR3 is CASTPAGQNYEQYF. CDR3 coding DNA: TGTGCCAGCACCCCGGCTGGGCAGAACTACGAGCAGTACTTC.